The sequence of this TCR beta chain was determined in a study of response to subunit inactivated influenza vaccine. Study findings and constraints: Each seasonal influenza vaccination recruits few new T cells, the authors suggested.

From the RT-PCR reads, TCRdb called clonotypes with MiXCR, one entry per CDR3 protein. This sample has 610,000 or so distinct CDR3 sequences, with around 15% found just once. This clonotype was detected many times. The target antigen is unknown. The sequence came from a man aged 45-65 years who received an inactivated influenza vaccine. The sample in question was PBMCs from blood, obtained 12 days after vaccination.

CDR3 coding DNA: TGTGCCAGCAGTGCGGAGAACACTGAAGCTTTCTTT. It is translated as CASSAENTEAFF. The genes are TRBV2 and TRBJ1-1; D gene uncertain. CDR1 and CDR2 (germline): SNHLY, FYNNEI. Trimming stripped 4 bases from V and 1 base from J, with 4 bases between. This CDR3 spans 12 amino acids.